A single sample is the source of the 5 T cell receptor beta chains below, sequenced in a study of graft-versus-host responses after intestinal transplantation. No antigen has been identified for these receptors. Sequencing used immunoSEQ multiplex PCR; TCRdb keeps in-frame clones, though not all of them. Here the sample spans some 70,000 clones, around nine tenths being singletons. Material: unstimulated CD8+ T cells sorted from spleen or lymph node cells, obtained before transplant. Receptors originate from a human donor who was the organ donor for an intestinal transplant.

On this clone: Distinct nucleotide sequences in the sample also encode this CDR3. The chain uses TRBV7-8 and TRBJ1-4, with D hard to call. The CDR3 spans 15 residues. Germline CDR1 SGHVS, CDR2 FQNEAQ. Trimming removed 5 bases at V and 0 bases at J, with 10 bases between. CDR3 sequence reads: CASSPTDATNEKLFF. The CDR3, as DNA: TGTGCCAGCAGCCCGACTGATGCAACTAATGAAAAACTGTTTTTT.

In this sample, this clone turned up once. The V call is TRBV7-2, the J call TRBJ2-5, with 9 bases lining up with TRBD1. CDR3 length equals 16 residues. With V trimmed by 8 bases and J by 5 bases, 15 bases remained unmatched. Germline V lookup: CDR1 SGHTA, CDR2 FQGNSA. This chain's CDR3 is CASRFPSGTGYETQYF. CDR3 bases: TGTGCCAGCCGATTCCCCTCCGGGACAGGGTATGAGACCCAGTACTTC.

The V gene is TRBV10-2, the J gene TRBJ2-1; D possibly corresponds to TRBD1 (6 bases). The CDR3 is 15 amino acids. Germline loops: CDR1 WSHSY, CDR2 SAAADI. Trimming took 0 bases from V and 8 from J, leaving 14 bases between them. CDR3 amino acids: CASSESRGWVDEQFF. As DNA, the CDR3 is TGCGCCAGCAGTGAGTCGAGGGGGTGGGTAGATGAGCAGTTCTTC.

The chain employs TRBV5-1 and TRBJ1-6; D gene uncertain. This CDR3 region has 13 residues. Germline V gene data show CDR1 as SGHRS and CDR2 as YFSETQ. The ends were cut back, 3 bases at V and 10 bases at J, with 11 bases in the middle. The CDR3 loop is CASSSPFGSPLHF. The CDR3 nucleotides are TGCGCCAGCAGCTCCCCTTTTGGGTCACCCCTCCACTTT.

This chain connects TRBV19 to TRBJ1-2; 8 bases are a match to TRBD1. The V and J ends lost 1 base and 4 bases, in that order; junction bases with no gene match: 2. The germline V gene has CDR1 LNHDA and CDR2 SQIVND (reference sequence). The CDR3 has 14 amino acids. As DNA, the CDR3 is TGTGCCAGTAGTATAGCAGGGGGCGCCTATGGCTACACCTTC. Translating gives CASSIAGGAYGYTF.